This TCR beta chain was documented in a study of regulatory T cells in long-lasting Graves disease. The germline gives CDR1 ENHRY, CDR2 SYGVKD. CDR3 size: 16 residues. Findings and caveats of the study: Among the persistent patients, fewer than 3,500 public clonotypes were shared, more than the approximately 1,000 shared among new patients.

Both iRepertoire HTBI primers and Arm-PCR of CDR3 regions were used to build the TCR beta libraries. From the multiplex PCR reads, TCRdb called clonotypes with MiXCR, one entry per CDR3 protein. The repertoire includes hundreds of thousands of distinct CDR3 sequences, 15% to 20% of them detected once, and about 38% sits in the top ten. This clonotype was counted many times. Its antigen is undetermined. Regarding time point: newly diagnosed GD, antithyroid drugs for less than 3 months. The TCR library used RNA extracted from PBMCs. Graves' disease diagnoses used American Thyroid Association guidelines. From an endocrinology department in Xi'an, China, came the patients.

The source was peripheral blood mononuclear cells (PBMCs), collected at new diagnosis, from a patient treated with antithyroid drugs. This sequence was found in a female donor with Graves disease. V and J are TRBV10-3 and TRBJ2-7, with D perhaps TRBD1 or TRBD2 (6 bases each). The J call may not be correct, given that the DNA end is closer to TRBJ2-5. The CDR3: CAISGLGGSLQETQYF. In DNA, the CDR3 is TGTGCCATCAGTGGGCTGGGGGGCTCCCTCCAAGAGACCCAGTACTTC.